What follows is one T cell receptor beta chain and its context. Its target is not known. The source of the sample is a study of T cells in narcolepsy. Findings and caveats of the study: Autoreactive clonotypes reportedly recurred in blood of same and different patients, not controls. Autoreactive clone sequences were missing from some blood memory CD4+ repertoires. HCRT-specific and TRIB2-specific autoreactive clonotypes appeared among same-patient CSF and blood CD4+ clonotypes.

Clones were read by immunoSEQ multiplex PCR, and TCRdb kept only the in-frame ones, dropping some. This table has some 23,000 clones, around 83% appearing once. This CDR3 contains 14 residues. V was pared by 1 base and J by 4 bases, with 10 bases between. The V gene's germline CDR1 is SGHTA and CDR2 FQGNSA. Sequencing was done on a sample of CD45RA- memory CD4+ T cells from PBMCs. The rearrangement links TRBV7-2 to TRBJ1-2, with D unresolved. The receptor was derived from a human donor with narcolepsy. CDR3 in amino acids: CASSLERGFYGYTF. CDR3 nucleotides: TGTGCCAGCAGCTTAGAACGGGGTTTCTATGGCTACACCTTC.